This note documents a single TCR beta chain sequence. Its antigen is currently unknown. This entry belongs to a study of CD8 T cells in ankylosing spondylitis. A single record per CDR3 protein comes from TCRdb applying MiXCR to the 5' RACE reads. Altogether under 450,000 distinct CDR3 sequences are present, 20% being singletons, with the ten largest covering around 13%. This CDR3 is 17 amino acids long. V lost 0 bases and J lost 5; bases outside the gene matches: 9. Germline CDR1 is MGHRA and CDR2 is YSYEKL. Study results and limitations: Among TCR beta sequences, a motif of under 10 highly homologous variants appeared characteristic of ankylosing spondylitis blood. Clones linked to the disease showed a CD8+ phenotype. They occurred at relatively low frequencies in peripheral blood.

This chain joins TRBV4-1 and TRBJ2-3, with 9 positions matching TRBD1. The sequencing sample was made of blood, either unsorted or a sorted T cell fraction (not recorded which). The receptor's source is a male donor with ankylosing spondylitis or in good health (not recorded which). The CDR3 nucleotides are TGCGCCAGCAGCCAAGAAGAGGGGACAGGGTGGAAAGATACGCAGTATTTT. Encoded protein: CASSQEEGTGWKDTQYF.